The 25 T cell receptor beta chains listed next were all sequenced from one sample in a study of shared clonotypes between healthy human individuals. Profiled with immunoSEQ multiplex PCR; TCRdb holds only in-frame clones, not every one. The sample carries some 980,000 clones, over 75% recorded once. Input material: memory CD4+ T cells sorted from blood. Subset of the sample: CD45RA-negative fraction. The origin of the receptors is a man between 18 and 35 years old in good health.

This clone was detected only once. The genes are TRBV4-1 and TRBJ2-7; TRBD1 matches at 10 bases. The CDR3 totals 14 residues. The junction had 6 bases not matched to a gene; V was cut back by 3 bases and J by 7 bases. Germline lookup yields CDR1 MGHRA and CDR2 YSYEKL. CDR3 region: CASSQPGQGREQYF. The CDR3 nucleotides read TGCGCCAGCAGCCAGCCGGGACAGGGGAGGGAGCAGTACTTC.

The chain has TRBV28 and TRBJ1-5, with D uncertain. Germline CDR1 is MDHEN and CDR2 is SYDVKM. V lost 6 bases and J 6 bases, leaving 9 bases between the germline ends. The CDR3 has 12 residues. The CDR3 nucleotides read TGTGCCAGCAGACCGGGAGCTCAGCCCCAGCATTTT. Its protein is CASRPGAQPQHF.

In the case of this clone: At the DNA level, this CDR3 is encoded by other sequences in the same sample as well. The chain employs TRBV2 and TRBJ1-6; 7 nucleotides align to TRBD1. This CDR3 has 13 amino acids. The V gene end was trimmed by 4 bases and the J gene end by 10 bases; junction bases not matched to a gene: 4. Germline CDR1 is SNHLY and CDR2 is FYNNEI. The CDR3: CASSGQGGSPLHF. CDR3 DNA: TGTGCCAGCAGTGGTCAAGGGGGCTCACCCCTCCACTTT. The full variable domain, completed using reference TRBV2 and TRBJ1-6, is EPEVTQTPSHQVTQMGQEVILRCVPISNHLYFYWYRQILGQKVEFLVSFYNNEISEKSEIFDDQFSVERPDGSNFTLKIRSTKLEDSAMYFCASSGQGGSPLHFGNGTRLTVT.

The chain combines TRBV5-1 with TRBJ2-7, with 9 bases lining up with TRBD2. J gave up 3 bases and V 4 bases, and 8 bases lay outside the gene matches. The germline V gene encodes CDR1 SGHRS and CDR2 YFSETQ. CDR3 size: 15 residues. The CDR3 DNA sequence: TGCGCCAGCAGCCTTAGCGGGAGAGGAGACTACGAGCAGTACTTC. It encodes CASSLSGRGDYEQYF.

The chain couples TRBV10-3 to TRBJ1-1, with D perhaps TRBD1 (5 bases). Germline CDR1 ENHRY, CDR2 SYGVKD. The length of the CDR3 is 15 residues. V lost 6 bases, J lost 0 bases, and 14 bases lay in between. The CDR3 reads CAIRVGGTMNTEAFF. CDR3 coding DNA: TGTGCCATCAGGGTGGGGGGAACCATGAACACTGAAGCTTTCTTT.

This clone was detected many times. CDR3 sequence: CASSYSEGQPQHF. CDR3 nucleotide sequence: TGTGCCAGCAGTTACTCTGAGGGTCAGCCCCAGCATTTT. The genes are TRBV6-6 and TRBJ1-5; D gene unclear. The V gene's germline CDR1 is MNHNY and CDR2 SVGAGI (reference sequence). V was trimmed by 0 bases and J by 6 bases, leaving 6 bases between them. The length of the CDR3 is 13 residues.

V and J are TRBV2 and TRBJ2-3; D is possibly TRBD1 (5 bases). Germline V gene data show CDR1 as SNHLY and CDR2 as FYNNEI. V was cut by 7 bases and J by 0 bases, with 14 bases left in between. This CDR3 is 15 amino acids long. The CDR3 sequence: CASKVSRASTDTQYF. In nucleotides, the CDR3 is TGTGCCAGCAAGGTCTCCAGGGCCAGCACAGATACGCAGTATTTT.

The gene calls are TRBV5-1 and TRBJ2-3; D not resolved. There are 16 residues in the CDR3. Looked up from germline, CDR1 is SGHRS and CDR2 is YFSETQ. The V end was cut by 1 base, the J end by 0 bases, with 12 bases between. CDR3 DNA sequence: TGCGCCAGCAGCTTGACAGTTTCCTCTAGCACAGATACGCAGTATTTT. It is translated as CASSLTVSSSTDTQYF.

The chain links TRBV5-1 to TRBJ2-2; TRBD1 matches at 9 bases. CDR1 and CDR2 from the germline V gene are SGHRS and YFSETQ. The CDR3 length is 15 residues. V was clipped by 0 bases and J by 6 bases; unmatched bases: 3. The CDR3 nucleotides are TGCGCCAGCAGCTTGGACAGGGGGCCTTCCGGGGAGCTGTTTTTT. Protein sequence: CASSLDRGPSGELFF.

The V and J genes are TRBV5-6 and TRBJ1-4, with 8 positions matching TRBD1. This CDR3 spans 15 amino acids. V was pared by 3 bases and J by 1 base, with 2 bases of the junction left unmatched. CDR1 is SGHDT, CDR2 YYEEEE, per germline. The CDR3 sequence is CASSSDRGTNEKLFF. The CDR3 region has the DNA TGTGCCAGCAGCTCCGACAGGGGAACTAATGAAAAACTGTTTTTT. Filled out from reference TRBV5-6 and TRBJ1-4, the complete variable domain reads DAGVTQSPTHLIKTRGQQVTLRCSPKSGHDTVSWYQQALGQGPQFIFQYYEEEERQRGNFPDRFSGHQFPNYSSELNVNALLLGDSALYLCASSSDRGTNEKLFFGSGTQLSVL.

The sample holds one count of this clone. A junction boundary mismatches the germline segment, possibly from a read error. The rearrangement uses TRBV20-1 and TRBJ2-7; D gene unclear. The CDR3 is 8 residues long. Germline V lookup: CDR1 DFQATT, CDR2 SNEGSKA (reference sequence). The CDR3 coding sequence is TGCAGTGCTAGGCAGAGAGTATTC. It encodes CSARQRVF.

CDR3 DNA: TGTGCCAGCATCGAGGACAGGGGGTACGAGCAGTACTTC. Its translation is CASIEDRGYEQYF. The chain carries TRBV2 and TRBJ2-7; 10 bases are shared with TRBD1. The CDR3 consists of 13 residues. The ends lost 7 bases at V and 4 bases at J; junction bases unmatched: 4. From germline, CDR1 is SNHLY and CDR2 FYNNEI.

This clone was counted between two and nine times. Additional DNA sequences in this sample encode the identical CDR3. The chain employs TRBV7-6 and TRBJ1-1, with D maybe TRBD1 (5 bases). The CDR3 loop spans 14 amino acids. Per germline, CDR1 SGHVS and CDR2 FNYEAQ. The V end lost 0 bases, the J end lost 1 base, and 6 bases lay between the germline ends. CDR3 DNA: TGTGCCAGCAGCTTAGCCGGGGGGAACACTGAAGCTTTCTTT. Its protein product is CASSLAGGNTEAFF.

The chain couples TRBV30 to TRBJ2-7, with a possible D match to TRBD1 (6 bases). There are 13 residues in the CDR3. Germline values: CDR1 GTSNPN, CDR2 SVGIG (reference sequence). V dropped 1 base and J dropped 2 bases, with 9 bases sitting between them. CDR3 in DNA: TGTGCCTGGAGTGAGGGACAACCCTACGAGCAGTACTTC. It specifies CAWSEGQPYEQYF.

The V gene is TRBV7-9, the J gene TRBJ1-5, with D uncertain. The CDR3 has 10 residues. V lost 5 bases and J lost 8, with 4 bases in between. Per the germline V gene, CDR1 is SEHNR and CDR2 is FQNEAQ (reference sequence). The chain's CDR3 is CASSPEPQHF. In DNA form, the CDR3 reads TGTGCCAGCAGCCCAGAGCCCCAGCATTTT.

CDR3 DNA sequence: TGTGCCTGGACGAGGACAATGAACACTGAAGCTTTCTTT. This translates into CAWTRTMNTEAFF. The chain combines TRBV30 with TRBJ1-1; maybe TRBD1 (5 bases). Germline values: CDR1 GTSNPN, CDR2 SVGIG (reference sequence). The CDR3 spans 13 residues. Trimming pared 4 bases from V and 0 bases from J, leaving 9 bases between.

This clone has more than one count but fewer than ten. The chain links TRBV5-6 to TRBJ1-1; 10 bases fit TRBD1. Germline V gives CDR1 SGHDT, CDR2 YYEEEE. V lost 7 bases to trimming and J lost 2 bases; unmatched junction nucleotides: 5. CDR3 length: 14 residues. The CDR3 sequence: CASGWTGGNTEAFF. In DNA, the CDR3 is TGTGCCAGCGGTTGGACAGGGGGAAACACTGAAGCTTTCTTT. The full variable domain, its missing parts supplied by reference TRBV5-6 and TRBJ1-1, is DAGVTQSPTHLIKTRGQQVTLRCSPKSGHDTVSWYQQALGQGPQFIFQYYEEEERQRGNFPDRFSGHQFPNYSSELNVNALLLGDSALYLCASGWTGGNTEAFFGQGTRLTVV.

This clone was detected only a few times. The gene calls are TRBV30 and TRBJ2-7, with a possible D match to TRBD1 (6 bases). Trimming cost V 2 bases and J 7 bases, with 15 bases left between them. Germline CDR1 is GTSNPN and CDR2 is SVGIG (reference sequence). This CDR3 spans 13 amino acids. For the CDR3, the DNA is TGTGCCTGGAGTCTGGGGGCTGTTTATGAGCAGTACTTC. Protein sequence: CAWSLGAVYEQYF.

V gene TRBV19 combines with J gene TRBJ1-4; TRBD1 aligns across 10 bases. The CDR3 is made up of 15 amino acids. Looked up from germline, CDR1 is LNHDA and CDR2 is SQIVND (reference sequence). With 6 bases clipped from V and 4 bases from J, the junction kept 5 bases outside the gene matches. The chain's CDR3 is CASSDRGRSNEKLFF. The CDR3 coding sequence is TGTGCCAGTAGCGACAGGGGGCGTAGTAATGAAAAACTGTTTTTT. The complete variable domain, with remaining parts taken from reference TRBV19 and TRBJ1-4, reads DGGITQSPKYLFRKEGQNVTLSCEQNLNHDAMYWYRQDPGQGLRLIYYSQIVNDFQKGDIAEGYSVSREKKESFPLTVTSAQKNPTAFYLCASSDRGRSNEKLFFGSGTQLSVL.

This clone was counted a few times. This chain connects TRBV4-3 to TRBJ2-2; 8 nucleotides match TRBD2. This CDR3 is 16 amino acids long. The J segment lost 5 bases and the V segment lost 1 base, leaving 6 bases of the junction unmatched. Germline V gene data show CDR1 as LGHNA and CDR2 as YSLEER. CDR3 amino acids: CASSQVGLARTGELFF. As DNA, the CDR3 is TGCGCCAGCAGCCAAGTAGGACTAGCTAGGACCGGGGAGCTGTTTTTT.

The CDR3 DNA sequence: TGTGCCAGCAGTGGGAAGGGGAACACTGAAGCTTTCTTT. Protein product: CASSGKGNTEAFF. The rearrangement joins TRBV6-1 to TRBJ1-1, with D unclear. Per the germline V gene, CDR1 is MNHNS and CDR2 is SASEGT. The CDR3 runs 13 residues. Trimming took off 4 bases at V and 1 base at J, with 7 bases between the two ends.

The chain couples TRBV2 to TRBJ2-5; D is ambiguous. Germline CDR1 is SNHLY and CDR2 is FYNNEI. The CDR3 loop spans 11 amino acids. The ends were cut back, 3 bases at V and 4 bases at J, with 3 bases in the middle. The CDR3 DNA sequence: TGTGCCAGCAGTGACGCAGAGACCCAGTACTTC. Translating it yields CASSDAETQYF.

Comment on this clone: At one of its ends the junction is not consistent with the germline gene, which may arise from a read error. CDR3 nucleotide sequence: TGTGCTAGCAGCGTAGGGCCTCCGAAGACCTACAATGAGCAGTTCTTC. Its protein is CASSVGPPKTYNEQFF. The genes are TRBV7-7 and TRBJ2-1; D uncertain. The germline gives CDR1 SSHAT, CDR2 FNYEAQ (reference sequence). The CDR3 sequence is 16 residues long.

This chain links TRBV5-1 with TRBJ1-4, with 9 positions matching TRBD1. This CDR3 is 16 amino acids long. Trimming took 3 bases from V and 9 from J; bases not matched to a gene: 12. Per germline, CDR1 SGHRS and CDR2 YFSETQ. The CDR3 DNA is TGCGCCAGCAGCTCAGATACAGGGGGCGCAGGGAAAAAACTGTTTTTT. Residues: CASSSDTGGAGKKLFF.

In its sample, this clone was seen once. The CDR3 DNA sequence: TGTGCCAGCAGTGTCTATGGATCGAACACCGGGGAGCTGTTTTTT. Residues: CASSVYGSNTGELFF. V is TRBV2 and J is TRBJ2-2; D remains unclear. Germline V CDR1 and CDR2: SNHLY, FYNNEI. There are 15 residues in the CDR3. V was pared by 4 bases and J by 0 bases, with 9 bases between.